Given below is one T cell receptor beta chain in context. Its specificity is unknown. The sample comes from a study of cytomegalovirus exposure and HLA in healthy donors. CDR3 length: 13 residues. Germline CDR1 reads LNHDA; CDR2 reads SQIVND (reference sequence). Trimming took off 2 bases at V and 7 bases at J, with 11 bases between the two ends. PCR involved 60 Vbeta and 13 Jbeta primers. Libraries were prepared by immunoSEQ multiplex PCR; TCRdb keeps only in-frame clonotypes and omits some of them. The profile covers under 200,000 clones, with 80% to 85% appearing a single time and about 0.98% taken by the ten largest. Whole-study findings and limits: Earlier findings revealed that most TCR beta V segments proved productive either about 87% or about 30% of the time. Listed as cytomegalovirus-associated were 164 TCR beta chains. Among donors in an Asian-associated ancestry cluster, a later analysis reportedly found fewer N-insertions than the roughly 700-donor mean. As a later analysis revealed, most CMV-associated TCR beta chains appeared HLA-restricted.

This clonotype originated in a girl between 2 and 10 years old in good health and CMV-seropositive. The chain carries TRBV19 and TRBJ1-1; D unresolved. The sample consisted of PBMCs. CDR3 sequence reads: CASSIREQGEAFF. The CDR3 coding sequence is TGTGCCAGTAGTATACGGGAACAAGGTGAAGCTTTCTTT. Using reference TRBV19 and TRBJ1-1 for the parts outside the CDR3, the full variable domain is DGGITQSPKYLFRKEGQNVTLSCEQNLNHDAMYWYRQDPGQGLRLIYYSQIVNDFQKGDIAEGYSVSREKKESFPLTVTSAQKNPTAFYLCASSIREQGEAFFGQGTRLTVV.